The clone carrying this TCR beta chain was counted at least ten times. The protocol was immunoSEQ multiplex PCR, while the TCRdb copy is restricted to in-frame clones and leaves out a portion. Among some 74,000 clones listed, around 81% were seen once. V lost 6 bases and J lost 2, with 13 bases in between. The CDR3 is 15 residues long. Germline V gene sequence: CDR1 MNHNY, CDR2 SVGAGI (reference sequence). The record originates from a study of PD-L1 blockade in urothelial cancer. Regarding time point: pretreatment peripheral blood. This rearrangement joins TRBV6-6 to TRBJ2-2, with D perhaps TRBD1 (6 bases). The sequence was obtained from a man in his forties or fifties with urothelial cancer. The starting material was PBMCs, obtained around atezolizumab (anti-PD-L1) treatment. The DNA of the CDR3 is TGTGCCAGCAGCCCCGCAGGGGTCAACACCGGGGAGCTGTTTTTT. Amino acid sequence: CASSPAGVNTGELFF.